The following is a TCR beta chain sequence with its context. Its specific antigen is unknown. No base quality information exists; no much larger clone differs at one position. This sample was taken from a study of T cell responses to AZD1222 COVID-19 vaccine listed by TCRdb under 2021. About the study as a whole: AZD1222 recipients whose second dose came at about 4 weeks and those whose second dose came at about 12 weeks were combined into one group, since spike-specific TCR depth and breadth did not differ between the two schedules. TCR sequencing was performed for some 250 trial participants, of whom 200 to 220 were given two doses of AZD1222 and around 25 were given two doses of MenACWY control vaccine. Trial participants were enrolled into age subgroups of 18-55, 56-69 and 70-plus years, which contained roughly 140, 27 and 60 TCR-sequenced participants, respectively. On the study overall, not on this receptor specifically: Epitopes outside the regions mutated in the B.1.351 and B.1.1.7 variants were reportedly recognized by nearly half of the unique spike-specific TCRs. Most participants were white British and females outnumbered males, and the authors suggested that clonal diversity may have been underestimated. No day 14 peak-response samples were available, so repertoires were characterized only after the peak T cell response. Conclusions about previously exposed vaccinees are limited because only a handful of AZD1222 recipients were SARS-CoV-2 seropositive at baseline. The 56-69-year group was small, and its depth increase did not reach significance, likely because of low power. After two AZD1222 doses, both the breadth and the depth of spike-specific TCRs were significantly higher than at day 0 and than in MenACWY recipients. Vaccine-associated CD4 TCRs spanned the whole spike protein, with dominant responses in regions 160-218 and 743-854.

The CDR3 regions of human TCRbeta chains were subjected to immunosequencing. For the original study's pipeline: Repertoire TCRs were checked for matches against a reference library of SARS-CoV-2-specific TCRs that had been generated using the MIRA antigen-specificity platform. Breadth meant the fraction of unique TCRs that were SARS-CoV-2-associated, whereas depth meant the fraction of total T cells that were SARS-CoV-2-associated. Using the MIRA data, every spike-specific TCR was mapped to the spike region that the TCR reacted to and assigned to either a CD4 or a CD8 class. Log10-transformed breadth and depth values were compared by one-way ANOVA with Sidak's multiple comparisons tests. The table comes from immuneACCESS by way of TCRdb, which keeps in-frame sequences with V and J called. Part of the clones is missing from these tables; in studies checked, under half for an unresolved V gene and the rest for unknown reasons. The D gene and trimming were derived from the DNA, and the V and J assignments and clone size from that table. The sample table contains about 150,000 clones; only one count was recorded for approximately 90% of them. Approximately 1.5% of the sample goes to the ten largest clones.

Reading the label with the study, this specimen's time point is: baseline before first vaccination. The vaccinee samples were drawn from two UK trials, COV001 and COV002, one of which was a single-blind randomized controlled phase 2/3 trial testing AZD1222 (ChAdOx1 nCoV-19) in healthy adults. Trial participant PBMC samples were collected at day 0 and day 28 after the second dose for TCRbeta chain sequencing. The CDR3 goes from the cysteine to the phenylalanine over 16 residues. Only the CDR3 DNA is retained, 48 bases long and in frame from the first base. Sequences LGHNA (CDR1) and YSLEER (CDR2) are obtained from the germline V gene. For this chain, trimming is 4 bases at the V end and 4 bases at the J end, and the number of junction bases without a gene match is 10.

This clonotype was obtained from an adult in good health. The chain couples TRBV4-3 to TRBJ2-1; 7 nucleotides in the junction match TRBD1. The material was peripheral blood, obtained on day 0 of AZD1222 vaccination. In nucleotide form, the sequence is TGCGCCAGCAGCCTCGCCTGGACAGGAGAATACAATGAGCAGTTCTTC. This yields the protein CASSLAWTGEYNEQFF.